Described below is a single TCR beta chain sequence and its context. The antigen remains unidentified. Nominal health characterized the donors when sampled, though unrecorded immune exposures were likely. The record originates from a study of cytomegalovirus exposure and HLA in healthy donors. Findings and caveats of the study: A later analysis, which compared TCR beta chains of equal frequency, found the HLA-associated ones more clonally expanded. High specificity and sensitivity for cytomegalovirus status were reported for the classifier. Later on, a genetic analysis was performed. It linked a missense variant in DCLRE1C with V- and J-gene trimming of TCR beta.

Germline loops: CDR1 SGHTA, CDR2 FQGTGA. V gave up 4 bases and J gave up 3 bases; unmatched junction bases: 2. The CDR3 extends over 13 amino acids. Amplification used 60 Vbeta primers and 13 Jbeta primers. The data were produced by immunoSEQ multiplex PCR, yet TCRdb's version contains in-frame clones alone and is incomplete. The repertoire holds about 140,000 clones, with 60% to 85% as singletons. This chain links TRBV7-3 with TRBJ2-7; 8 bases match TRBD1. The TCR sequence derives from a male donor in good health and CMV-seronegative. Input material: PBMCs. The CDR3 DNA reads TGTGCCAGCAGCTCCGGGACAGGCTACGAGCAGTACTTC. Protein: CASSSGTGYEQYF.